These T cell receptor beta chains were read from a single sample in a study of blood T cell repertoires in COVID-19. Clones were sequenced by immunoSEQ multiplex PCR, and TCRdb holds only the in-frame ones, with some missing. Of about 230,000 clones listed, about 85% are singletons. The sequenced sample was peripheral blood. These receptors all come from a man aged 35-49 years with acute or convalescent COVID-19. Each CDR3 is given with its conserved first and last residue. D genes are given only for firm matches. Clone size is shown for a subset of rows, as once, few, many or a class of expanded clone.

>.|TRBD2|TRBJ2-7|TRBV4-1
TGCGCCAGCAGCCAAGGGGAGGGGTCCTACGAGCAGTACTTC
CASSQGEGSYEQYF
>.|TRBD1|TRBJ2-1|TRBV3-1/TRBV3-2
TGTGCCAGCAGCTCCCCGGGACAGAAGCAGTTCTTC
CASSSPGQKQFF
>.|TRBD2|TRBJ2-1|TRBV11-2
TGTGCCAGCAGCTTTCGGCCCGGGAGCGGGGGTTACAATGAGCAGTTCTTC
CASSFRPGSGGYNEQFF
>.|.|TRBJ1-1|TRBV6-5
TGTGCCAGCAGTCCACATAGCCCATACACTGAAGCTTTCTTT
CASSPHSPYTEAFF
>.|TRBD1|TRBJ2-3|TRBV9
TGTGCCAGCAGCGAGGGACAGCATAGCACAGATACGCAGTATTTT
CASSEGQHSTDTQYF
>once|TRBD1|TRBJ1-1|TRBV9
TGTGCCAGCAGCGTAGCTACAGGGGCTGTCACTGAAGCTTTCTTT
CASSVATGAVTEAFF
>few|.|TRBJ1-4|TRBV19
TGTGCCACCTCCCCCGGGGTTGGAACTAATGAAAAACTGTTTTTT
CATSPGVGTNEKLFF
>.|TRBD1|TRBJ2-5|TRBV12-5
TGTGCTAGTGGTTTGGGGCAGACAGGGGGCGAGAGGGAGACCCAGTACTTC
CASGLGQTGGERETQYF
>.|.|TRBJ1-1|TRBV3-1/TRBV3-2
TGTGCCAGCAGGATAGGGGGTCCTGAAGCTTTCTTT
CASRIGGPEAFF
>.|.|TRBJ1-6|TRBV27
TGTGCCAGCAGTTTAATCATGGGACTGAATAATTCACCCCTCCACTTT
CASSLIMGLNNSPLHF
>.|.|TRBJ1-2|TRBV30
TGTGCCTGGAGGGCCGGGACATCCTTTGGCTACACCTTC
CAWRAGTSFGYTF
>.|TRBD1|TRBJ1-5|TRBV19
TGTGCCAGTAGTATGGGGACAGGGGGCTTTTATAGCAATCAGCCCCAGCATTTT
CASSMGTGGFYSNQPQHF
>.|.|TRBJ2-5|TRBV18
TGTGCCACCGCGGCGGGAAGCCAAGAGACCCAGTACTTC
CATAAGSQETQYF
>.|.|TRBJ1-5|TRBV11-2
TGTGCCAGCAGCCCGGTGAATCAGCCCCAGCATTTT
CASSPVNQPQHF
>once|.|TRBJ1-1|TRBV6-5
TGTGCCAGCAGTTACTACAGGGTTCGGGACACTGAAGCTTTCTTT
CASSYYRVRDTEAFF
>.|.|TRBJ2-2|TRBV15
TGTGCCACCTCTAATACGGGACTCTTGAACACCGGGGAGCTGTTTTTT
CATSNTGLLNTGELFF
>.|.|TRBJ1-1|TRBV5-1
TGCGCCAGCAGCTACGACACGCAGAACACTGAAGCTTTCTTT
CASSYDTQNTEAFF
>.|TRBD1|TRBJ1-2|TRBV7-2
TGTGCCAGCAGCTCCTACGTTTCCGGGACAGTGTATGGCTACACCTTC
CASSSYVSGTVYGYTF
>few|.|TRBJ1-2|TRBV11-2
TGTGCCAGCAGCCCCGAAGCAGGACTCTATGGCTACACCTTC
CASSPEAGLYGYTF
>.|TRBD1|TRBJ1-4|TRBV4-3
TGCGCCAGCAGCCCCGACAGGGGGGTCGATGAAAAACTGTTTTTT
CASSPDRGVDEKLFF
>.|TRBD1|TRBJ1-4|TRBV14
TGTGCCAGCAGCCCCGATGTAGGGACAGGGGCGAGGGCTAATGAAAAACTGTTTTTT
CASSPDVGTGARANEKLFF
>.|.|TRBJ1-1|TRBV27
TGTGCCAGCTCTCTACTTGGGCCCGGGGGAGACACTGAAGCTTTCTTT
CASSLLGPGGDTEAFF
>.|TRBD2|TRBJ2-5|TRBV9
TGTGCCAGCAGCATAGGGACTAGCGGGGGACTCCAAGAGACCCAGTACTTC
CASSIGTSGGLQETQYF
>.|.|TRBJ2-5|TRBV11-2
TGTGCCAGCACCCCCGGGGATCGAGAGACCCAGTACTTC
CASTPGDRETQYF
>.|TRBD1|TRBJ1-6|TRBV3-1/TRBV3-2
TGTGCCAGCAGACAACAGGGGGCAAGGGTTTCACCCCTCCACTTT
CASRQQGARVSPLHF
>.|TRBD1|TRBJ1-2|TRBV6-2/TRBV6-3
TGTGCCAGCAGCCGAACCCCTCTGACAGGGGACTATGGCTACACCTTC
CASSRTPLTGDYGYTF
>.|.|TRBJ2-7|TRBV6-5
TGTGCCAGCAGTTACTCGTTATGGCAACCCTCCTACGAGCAGTACTTC
CASSYSLWQPSYEQYF
>.|TRBD2|TRBJ2-7|TRBV30
TGTGCCTGGAGTAGCCGGGGACTAGCGTACGAGCAGTACTTC
CAWSSRGLAYEQYF
>once|TRBD2|TRBJ2-1|TRBV9
TGTGCCAGCAGCGGTAGACCGGGGGGCTACAATGAGCAGTTCTTC
CASSGRPGGYNEQFF
>.|.|TRBJ2-2|TRBV5-1
TGCGCCAGCAGCTTGTTTAGCGGAAACACCGGGGAGCTGTTTTTT
CASSLFSGNTGELFF
>.|.|TRBJ1-2|TRBV5-1
TGCGCCAGCCTTCCGGGGTCTGAAGCTAACTATGGCTACACCTTC
CASLPGSEANYGYTF
>.|.|TRBJ1-5|TRBV7-8
TGTGCCAGCAGCCCCCGGGACACCAGCCAGCCCCAGCATTTT
CASSPRDTSQPQHF
>.|.|TRBJ2-2|TRBV5-1
TGCGCCAGCAGCTTGGTAGGTCGACAGGCCACCGGGGAGCTGTTTTTT
CASSLVGRQATGELFF
>.|.|TRBJ2-7|TRBV7-9
TGTGCCAGCAGCTTAGACCGGGTCTTCACTTACGAGCAGTACTTC
CASSLDRVFTYEQYF
>.|.|TRBJ1-2|TRBV21-1
TGTGCCAGCAGCCCCGCTGGGGGGGGCGGCGGCTACACCTTC
CASSPAGGGGGYTF
>.|TRBD1|TRBJ1-5|TRBV19
TGTGCCAGTAGTATCTCAGGGGGCGGTCAGCCCCAGCATTTT
CASSISGGGQPQHF
>once|TRBD1|TRBJ1-5|TRBV6-2/TRBV6-3
TGTGCCAGCAGTTACTCGCAGGGGGTAGGTCAGCCCCAGCATTTT
CASSYSQGVGQPQHF
>.|TRBD1|TRBJ1-1|TRBV6-5
TGTGCCAGCACCCGAGGCGGGACAGTGAACACTGAAGCTTTCTTT
CASTRGGTVNTEAFF
>.|TRBD1|TRBJ1-5|TRBV5-1
TGCGCCAGCAGCTTGGGGCCACAGGGGGCCGGCAATCAGCCCCAGCATTTT
CASSLGPQGAGNQPQHF
>once|TRBD1|TRBJ1-5|TRBV3-1/TRBV3-2
TGTGCCAGCAGCGGGACAGGGGCTCAGCCCCAGCATTTT
CASSGTGAQPQHF
>few|.|TRBJ1-1|TRBV7-3
TGTGCCAGCAGCTTAGGGCCCGGGAACACTGAAGCTTTCTTT
CASSLGPGNTEAFF
>.|.|TRBJ1-6|TRBV6-6
TGTGCCAGCACTCCCCTTGGAGAATCACCCCTCCACTTT
CASTPLGESPLHF